This TCR beta chain stems from a study of Ad26.COV2.S vaccination and SARS-CoV-2 variants. Across the study: Intramuscularly, Ad26.COV2.S was given either once or twice, 56 days apart. Study results and caveats: While placebo recipients had lower spike-specific TCR breadth, vaccine recipients had more.

Indicated treatment: 15 to 20 received Ad26.COV2.S at low or high dose, single or two shots; 5 received placebo; per-sample allocation not given. All samples were drawn on day 63, counting from the first vaccine or placebo injection. The administered vaccine (an Ad26 vector) expressed Wuhan-strain SARS-CoV-2 spike. The method was immunoSEQ multiplex PCR; TCRdb's version includes in-frame clones alone and lacks a portion of them. There are 300,000 to 400,000 clones in the sample; roughly 87% occur only once, and 3.4% lies in the top ten. As for this clone: The antigen is unknown.

The V end lost 4 bases, the J end lost 0 bases, and 10 bases lay between the germline ends. The CDR3 runs to 14 residues. Germline V gene lookup returns CDR1 LGHDT and CDR2 YNNKEL (reference sequence). This TCR derives from a person aged 18 to 59 who received the Ad26.COV2.S COVID-19 vaccine or a placebo. The sample was peripheral blood, taken in a trial of Ad26.COV2.S vaccine versus placebo. V usage is TRBV3-1 (or the pseudogene TRBV3-2) and J usage is TRBJ2-7; tentative D call: TRBD1 (5 bases). CDR3 amino acids: CASSRGLNSYEQYF. In DNA form, the CDR3 reads TGTGCCAGCAGCCGGGGCCTAAACTCCTACGAGCAGTACTTC.